The 5 T cell receptor beta chains below were found in one sample sequenced in a study of T cell changes during pregnancy in multiple sclerosis. Sequenced by immunoSEQ multiplex PCR; TCRdb stores in-frame clones only, minus some. This sample carries tens of thousands of clones, around 94% of them seen once, and the ten largest clones take around 0.84%. The specimen was peripheral blood, collected in the third trimester of pregnancy. The receptors shown here come from a female donor with multiple sclerosis, enrolled in a pregnancy study.

This sequence joins TRBV2 and TRBJ2-1; 9 bases align to TRBD2. CDR1 and CDR2 from the germline V gene are SNHLY and FYNNEI. The trim removed 3 bases at V and 8 bases at J, leaving 8 bases unmatched. The CDR3 extends over 15 amino acids. CDR3 coding DNA: TGTGCCAGCAGTGACGCGGGAGGGCCGAGGGATGAGCAGTTCTTC. Translation: CASSDAGGPRDEQFF.

V usage is TRBV14 and J usage is TRBJ2-7, with D maybe TRBD1 (5 bases). Germline CDR1 is SGHDN and CDR2 is FVKESK. Trimming took 4 bases from V and 2 from J, leaving 15 bases between them. This CDR3 region has 15 residues. The CDR3 DNA is TGTGCCAGCAGCCGGGGCAACACTCCAACCTACGAGCAGTACTTC. This gives the protein CASSRGNTPTYEQYF.

The rearrangement links TRBV6-1 to TRBJ2-3; TRBD2 agrees at 10 bases. Germline CDR1 MNHNS, CDR2 SASEGT. V lost 4 bases, J lost 5 bases, and 9 bases stayed unmatched. This CDR3 is 16 amino acids long. In DNA, the CDR3 is TGTGCCAGCAGTGTCCTAGCGGGAGTACATCAAGATACGCAGTATTTT. Protein sequence: CASSVLAGVHQDTQYF.

The chain is built from TRBV27 and TRBJ1-5, with D possibly being TRBD1 (5 bases). The CDR3 is made up of 15 amino acids. V lost 5 bases and J lost 0, with 11 bases in between. CDR1 is MNHEY, CDR2 SMNVEV, per germline (reference sequence). CDR3 sequence reads: CASSPGVLSNQPQHF. The CDR3 region has the DNA TGTGCCAGCAGTCCGGGGGTGCTTAGCAATCAGCCCCAGCATTTT.

The genes are TRBV5-1 and TRBJ1-2, with TRBD1 matching over 9 bases. With 2 bases clipped from V and 6 bases from J, the junction kept 5 bases outside the gene matches. The CDR3 is made up of 14 amino acids. Germline V gene data show CDR1 as SGHRS and CDR2 as YFSETQ. CDR3 nucleotide sequence: TGCGCCAGCAGCTTTTTACAGGGGGCGGATGGCTACACCTTC. Translating it yields CASSFLQGADGYTF.